The clone carrying this TCR beta chain turned up a few times. Its specificity is not known. The CDR3 runs to 12 residues. Trimming at V came to 5 bases and at J to 7 bases, leaving 2 bases not matched to a gene. Germline CDR1 DFQATT, CDR2 SNEGSKA (reference sequence). These data are taken from a study of vaccination and CD4 T cells after COVID-19. Study-wide context: Cultures acting as controls obtained a CEFX pool, an HIV-1 Nef pool, or no peptide.

With the Oncomine TCR Beta short-read assay, DNA from cultured CD4+ T cells was sequenced. The source of extracted genomic DNA was cultured CD4+ T cells. From the PCR reads, TCRdb called clonotypes with MiXCR, one entry per CDR3 protein. Of about 9,300 distinct CDR3 sequences in the sample, under 40% were seen once. Noted treatment: approximately 9-day PBMC culture with coronavirus spike peptide pools or control peptides (ViraFEST assay). Pre-COVID-19 pandemic sampling (2011-2018) yielded the unexposed donor's CD4+ T cells. ViraFEST expanded antigen-specific T cells with peptide pools, then sequenced TCRs. The authors cultured 2 million or so PBMCs per well with around 10 IU/ml IL-2 and about 10 ug/ml peptide pools. With SARS-CoV-2 S/N and four cold-coronavirus spikes, unexposed-donor CD4+ T cells were probed, cells permitting.

The V call is TRBV20-1, the J call TRBJ1-6; TRBD1 matches at 7 bases. This TCR was recovered from a human donor in good health. Sequencing used CD4+ T cells from blood, cultured in vitro. The CDR3, as DNA: TGCAGTGCTCCGGACAGGAATTCACCCCTCCACTTT. This gives the protein CSAPDRNSPLHF.